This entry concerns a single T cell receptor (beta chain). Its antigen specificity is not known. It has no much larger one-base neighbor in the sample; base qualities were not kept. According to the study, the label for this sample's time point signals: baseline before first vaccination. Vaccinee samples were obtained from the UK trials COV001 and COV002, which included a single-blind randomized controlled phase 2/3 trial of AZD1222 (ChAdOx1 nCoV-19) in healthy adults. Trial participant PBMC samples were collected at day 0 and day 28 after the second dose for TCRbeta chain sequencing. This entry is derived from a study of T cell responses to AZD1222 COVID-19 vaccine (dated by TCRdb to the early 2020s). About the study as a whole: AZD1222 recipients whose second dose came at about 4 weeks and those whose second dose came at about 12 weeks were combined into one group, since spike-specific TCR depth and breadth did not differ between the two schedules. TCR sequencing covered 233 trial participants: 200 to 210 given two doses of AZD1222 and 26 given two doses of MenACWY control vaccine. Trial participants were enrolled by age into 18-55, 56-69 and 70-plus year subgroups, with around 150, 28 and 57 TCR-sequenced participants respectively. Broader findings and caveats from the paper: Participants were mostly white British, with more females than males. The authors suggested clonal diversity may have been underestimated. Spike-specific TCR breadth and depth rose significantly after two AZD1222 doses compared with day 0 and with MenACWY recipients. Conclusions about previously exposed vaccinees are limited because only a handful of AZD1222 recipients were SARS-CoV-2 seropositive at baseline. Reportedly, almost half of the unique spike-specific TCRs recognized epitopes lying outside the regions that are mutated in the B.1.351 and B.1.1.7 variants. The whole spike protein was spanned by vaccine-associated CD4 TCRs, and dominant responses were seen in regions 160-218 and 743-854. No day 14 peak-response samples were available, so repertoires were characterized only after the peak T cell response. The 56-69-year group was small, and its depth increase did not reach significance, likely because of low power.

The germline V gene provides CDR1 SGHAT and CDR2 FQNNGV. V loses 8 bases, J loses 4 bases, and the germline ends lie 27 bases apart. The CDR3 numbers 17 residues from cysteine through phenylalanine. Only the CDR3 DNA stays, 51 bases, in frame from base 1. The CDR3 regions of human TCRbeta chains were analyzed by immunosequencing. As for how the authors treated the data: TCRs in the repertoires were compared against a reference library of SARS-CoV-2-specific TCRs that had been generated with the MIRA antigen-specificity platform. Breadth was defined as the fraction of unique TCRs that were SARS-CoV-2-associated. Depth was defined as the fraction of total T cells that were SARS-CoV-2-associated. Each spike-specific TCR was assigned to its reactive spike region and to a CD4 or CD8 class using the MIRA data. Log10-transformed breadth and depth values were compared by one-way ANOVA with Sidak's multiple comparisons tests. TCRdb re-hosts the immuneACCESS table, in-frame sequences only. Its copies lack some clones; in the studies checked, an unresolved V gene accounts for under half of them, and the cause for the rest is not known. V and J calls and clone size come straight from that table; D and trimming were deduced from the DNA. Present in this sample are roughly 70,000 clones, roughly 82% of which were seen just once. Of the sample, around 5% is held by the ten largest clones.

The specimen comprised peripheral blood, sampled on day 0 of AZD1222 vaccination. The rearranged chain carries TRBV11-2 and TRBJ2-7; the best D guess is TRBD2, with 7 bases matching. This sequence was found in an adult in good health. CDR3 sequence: CASGPTHTGGHEYEQYF. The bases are TGTGCCAGCGGACCAACACACACCGGGGGGCACGAGTACGAGCAGTACTTC.